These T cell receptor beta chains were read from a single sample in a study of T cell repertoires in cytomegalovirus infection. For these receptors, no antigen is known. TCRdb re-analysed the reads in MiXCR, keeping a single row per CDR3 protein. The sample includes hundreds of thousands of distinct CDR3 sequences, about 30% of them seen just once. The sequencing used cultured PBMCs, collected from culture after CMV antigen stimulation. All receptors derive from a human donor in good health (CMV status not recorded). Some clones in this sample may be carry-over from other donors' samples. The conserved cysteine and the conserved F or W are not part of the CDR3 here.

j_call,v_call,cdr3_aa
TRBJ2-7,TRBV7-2,ASSYTSGGAYEQY
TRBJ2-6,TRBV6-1,ATRWLSGANVLT
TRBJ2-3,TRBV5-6,ASSLPRMADTQY
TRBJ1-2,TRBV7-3,ASLTTLGATYT
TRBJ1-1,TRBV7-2,ASSVRDSVNTEAF
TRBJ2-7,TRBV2,ASSDLLRSDEQY
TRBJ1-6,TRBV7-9,ASRPGQGGPYNSPLH
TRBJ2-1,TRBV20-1,SARDKGTSDEQF
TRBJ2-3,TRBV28,ATLRGADTQY
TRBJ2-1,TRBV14,ASSQRASVVDEQF
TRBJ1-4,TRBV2,ASCPRGGSNEKLF
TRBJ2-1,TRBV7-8,ASSSLRSAVSYNEQF
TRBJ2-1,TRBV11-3,ASSLGRTSGRANEQF
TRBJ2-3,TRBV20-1,SATGGTGDPILGTDTQY
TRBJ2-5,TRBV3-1,ASSQSLIQETQY
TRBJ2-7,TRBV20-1,SATHDSSYEQY
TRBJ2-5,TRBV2,ATRRQGETQY
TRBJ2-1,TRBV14,ASRPSGGARNEQF
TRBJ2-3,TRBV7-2,ASSLVLNTDTQY
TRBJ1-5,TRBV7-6,ASSLGEGDQPQH
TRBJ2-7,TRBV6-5,ASGGQGRYEQY
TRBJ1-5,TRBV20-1,SARDRTRTGGSPWGNQPQH
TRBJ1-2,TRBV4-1,ASSPTHPFGYT
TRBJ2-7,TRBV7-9,ASSLSGLAYEQY
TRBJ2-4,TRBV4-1,ASSPSGGEYNIQY
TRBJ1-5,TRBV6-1,ASSEWVQGRNQPQH
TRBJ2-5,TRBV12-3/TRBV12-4,ASRKLGNRHQETQY
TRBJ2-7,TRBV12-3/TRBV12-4,ASSLTAIEQY
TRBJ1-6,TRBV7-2,ASTGPGSGSPLH
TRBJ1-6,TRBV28,ASSPKGPSYSPLH
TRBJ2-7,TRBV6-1,ASSDGKAYEQY
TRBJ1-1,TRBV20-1,SAFRSGTTYVRIDTEAF
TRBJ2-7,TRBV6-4,ASSLSGGEWEQY
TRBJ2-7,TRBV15,ATSRDPHLSYEQY
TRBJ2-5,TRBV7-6,ASSPGDSSGETQY
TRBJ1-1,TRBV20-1,SARYVGESTEAF
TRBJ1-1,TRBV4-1,ASSRLVNTEAF
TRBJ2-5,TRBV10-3,AISESGTDGETQY
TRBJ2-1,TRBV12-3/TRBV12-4,ASSLTGLPYNEQF
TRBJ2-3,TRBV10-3,AISGPGGGAPDTQY
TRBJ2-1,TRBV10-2,AVWGGSYNEQF
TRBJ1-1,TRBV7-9,ASSSMGTEAF
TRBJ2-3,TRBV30,AWSAPEAGGQADTQY
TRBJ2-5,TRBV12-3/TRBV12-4,ASSPLAGVHQETQY
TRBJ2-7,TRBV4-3,ASSQSGESYEQY
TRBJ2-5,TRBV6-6,ASSYQGAHLETQY
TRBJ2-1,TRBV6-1,ASSDIGSSYNEQF
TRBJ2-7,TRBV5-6,ASSLDGGGIAYEQY
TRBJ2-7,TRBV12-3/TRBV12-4,ASSLEQGAWQY
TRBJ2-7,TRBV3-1,ASSHASRAEQY
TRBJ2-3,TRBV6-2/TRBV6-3,ASSKLPGQVNTDTQY
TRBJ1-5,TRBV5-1,ASSSGTEGQPQH
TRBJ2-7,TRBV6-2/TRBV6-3,ASSYKGGYEQY
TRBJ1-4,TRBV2,ASSQELVKEKLF
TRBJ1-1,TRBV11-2,ASSLGTGPEAF
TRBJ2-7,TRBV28,ASRPLGEGFYEQY
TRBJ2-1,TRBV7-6,ASSSGTVSEQF